Listed below are T cell receptor beta chains from one sample, sequenced in a study of beta chain features in type 1 diabetes. Sequenced by immunoSEQ multiplex PCR; TCRdb stores in-frame clones only, minus some. Of more than 300,000 clones listed, roughly 8% were seen once; the top ten hold approximately 0.44%. The sample consisted of central memory CD4+ T cells from blood. The receptor source for this set is a woman aged 18-29 years in good health. CDR3s include the opening cysteine and the closing phenylalanine or tryptophan.

J: TRBJ2-3; V: TRBV19; CDR3: CASTKAGGTRTDTQYF
J: TRBJ1-1; V: TRBV18; CDR3: CASSLTGNTEAFF
J: TRBJ2-1; V: TRBV5-1; CDR3: CASSQGLVGGEQFF
J: TRBJ1-1; V: TRBV27; CDR3: CASSRVHSYSQAFF
J: TRBJ2-3; V: TRBV6-5; CDR3: CASRRDRRATDTQYF
J: TRBJ1-1; V: TRBV9; CDR3: CASSVVPGTGLMNTEAFF
J: TRBJ1-4; V: TRBV29-1; CDR3: CSVALRDNEKLFF
J: TRBJ1-1; V: TRBV7-3; CDR3: CASSPRAGTGRTEAFF
J: TRBJ2-3; V: TRBV15; CDR3: CATSRDLAGGQDTQYF
J: TRBJ2-1; V: TRBV5-1; CDR3: CASSLVGFYNEQFF
J: TRBJ2-6; V: TRBV5-1; CDR3: CASSGTGSSGANVLTF
J: TRBJ2-1; V: TRBV7-2; CDR3: CASSHRDRGWDEQFF